The 19 T cell receptor beta chains reported below all come from one sample, sequenced in a study of T-cell memory formation after mild COVID-19. TCRdb ran MiXCR on the 5' RACE reads and lists one entry per CDR3 protein. The repertoire holds about 440,000 distinct CDR3 sequences, with 20% as singletons. Sequenced input: PBMCs or a T cell subset sorted from them (not recorded which). All receptors derive from an adult woman who had mild COVID-19 (a few samples of this study predate the infection). Cell type and time point are not known.

This clonotype was seen a few times. The genes are TRBV2 and TRBJ2-2, with 8 bases matching TRBD1. The CDR3 totals 17 residues. Germline loops: CDR1 SNHLY, CDR2 FYNNEI. V dropped 5 bases and J dropped 0; count of bases not matched to a gene: 8. CDR3 nucleotide sequence: TGTGCCAGCAGTAGGGCCAGGGGGCTTGCGAACACCGGGGAGCTGTTTTTT. Translated: CASSRARGLANTGELFF.

A few counts support this clonotype. The V gene is TRBV27, the J gene TRBJ1-2; 8 nucleotides line up with TRBD1. Looked up from germline, CDR1 is MNHEY and CDR2 is SMNVEV (reference sequence). This CDR3 contains 15 residues. V shed 3 bases, J shed 2 bases, and the junction held 5 bases outside the gene matches. CDR3 bases: TGTGCCAGCAGTTTGTCCGGACAGGGAAACTATGGCTACACCTTC. Its translation is CASSLSGQGNYGYTF.

This clonotype was observed a few times. The rearrangement joins TRBV27 to TRBJ2-5; either TRBD1 or TRBD2 may fit D (5 bases each). Germline V gene data show CDR1 as MNHEY and CDR2 as SMNVEV (reference sequence). Trimming took 6 bases from V and 4 from J, leaving 15 bases between them. The CDR3 spans 14 residues. The CDR3 DNA sequence: TGTGCCAGCAGCCTAAGGGGACCGGGAGAGACCCAGTACTTC. This encodes CASSLRGPGETQYF.

This rearrangement joins TRBV7-9 to TRBJ2-1, with D uncertain. V was clipped by 3 bases and J by 3 bases, with 9 bases between them. CDR1 SEHNR and CDR2 FQNEAQ come from the germline V gene (reference sequence). This CDR3 has 14 residues. The CDR3, as DNA: TGTGCCAGCAGCTTGCAACTTGTCTACAATGAGCAGTTCTTC. This codes for CASSLQLVYNEQFF.

The rearrangement links TRBV29-1 to TRBJ2-1; D is undetermined. The germline V gene has CDR1 SQVTM and CDR2 ANQGSEA. The ends were cut back, 6 bases at V and 8 bases at J, with 14 bases in the middle. The CDR3 length is 12 residues. CDR3 amino acids: CSVGFPGDEQFF. In DNA, the CDR3 is TGCAGCGTGGGATTTCCTGGGGATGAGCAGTTCTTC.

This clonotype was detected only a few times. V usage is TRBV5-1 and J usage is TRBJ2-7; D could derive from TRBD1 or TRBD2 (6 bases each). This CDR3 comprises 14 residues. CDR1 SGHRS and CDR2 YFSETQ come from the germline V gene. Trimming removed 2 bases from V and 5 bases from J, with 14 bases in between. In nucleotides, the CDR3 is TGCGCCAGCAGCTTAGGAGGGGGATCTGACGAGCAGTACTTC. This encodes CASSLGGGSDEQYF.

There are a few counts of this clonotype. This sequence joins TRBV7-2 and TRBJ2-2; D possibly corresponds to TRBD2 (6 bases). V was clipped by 1 base and J by 1 base, with 7 bases between them. CDR1 is SGHTA and CDR2 is FQGNSA in the germline V gene. This CDR3 has 15 residues. CDR3 loop: CASSLGGVNTGELFF. In DNA, the CDR3 is TGTGCCAGCAGCTTAGGCGGGGTGAACACCGGGGAGCTGTTTTTT.

The CDR3 nucleotides are TGCAGTGCTAGCGGGGAGGGCTATGGCTACACCTTC. Its protein is CSASGEGYGYTF. The chain has TRBV20-1 and TRBJ1-2; D gene uncertain. Per the germline V gene, CDR1 is DFQATT and CDR2 is SNEGSKA (reference sequence). There are 12 residues in the CDR3. The V and J ends lost 3 bases and 4 bases respectively, with 9 bases between them.

The genes are TRBV7-2 and TRBJ2-5; TRBD1 or TRBD2 may be the D gene (5 bases each). Germline assignment: CDR1 SGHTA and CDR2 FQGNSA. The CDR3 is 16 amino acids. Trimming stripped 8 bases from V and 1 base from J, with 20 bases between. CDR3 protein: CASHRGPGVRQETQYF. DNA of the CDR3: TGTGCCAGCCATAGGGGACCCGGAGTACGCCAAGAGACCCAGTACTTC.

The sample holds one count of this clonotype. V and J are TRBV5-5 and TRBJ1-5, with 7 bases that match TRBD1. J lost 3 bases, V lost 0 bases, and 3 bases had no gene match. The CDR3 extends over 15 amino acids. The germline gives CDR1 SGHKS, CDR2 YYEKEE (reference sequence). The CDR3 loop is CASSLEQGNNQPQHF. The CDR3 bases are TGTGCCAGCAGCTTGGAACAGGGGAACAATCAGCCCCAGCATTTT.

The V call is TRBV14, the J call TRBJ2-2; D could derive from TRBD1 or TRBD2 (5 bases each). Trimming left V 5 bases short and J 1 base short, with 17 bases between. The CDR3 runs to 17 residues. The germline CDR1 and CDR2 sequences are SGHDN and FVKESK. CDR3 loop: CASSFGTQILNTGELFF. The CDR3 DNA is TGTGCCAGCAGCTTCGGGACCCAGATATTGAACACCGGGGAGCTGTTTTTT.

Only a few counts were recorded for this clonotype. This rearrangement joins TRBV4-3 to TRBJ2-3, with 9 positions matching TRBD2. The CDR3 covers 15 residues. Trimming at V came to 4 bases and at J to 6 bases, leaving 8 bases not matched to a gene. The germline V gene encodes CDR1 LGHNA and CDR2 YSLEER. This CDR3 is CASSLTTSGRDTQYF. DNA of the CDR3: TGCGCCAGCAGCCTGACGACTAGCGGAAGGGATACGCAGTATTTT.

There are a few counts of this clonotype. Relative to the germline gene, one junction end is altered; a read error may explain this. The chain carries TRBV12-3 or TRBV12-4 and TRBJ2-7; D is ambiguous. The CDR3 consists of 13 residues. In DNA, the CDR3 is TGTGCCAGCAGGAGTACGGTCTCCGACGAGCAGTACTTC. Amino acid sequence: CASRSTVSDEQYF.

The chain is built from TRBV25-1 and TRBJ1-1; D is undetermined. CDR3 length equals 12 residues. With 2 bases removed from V and 5 bases from J, the gap between germline ends came to 6 bases. Germline CDR1 MGHDK, CDR2 SYGVNS. The CDR3 loop reads CASSEDLTEAFF. The CDR3, as DNA: TGTGCCAGCAGTGAAGATTTAACTGAAGCTTTCTTT.

This chain joins TRBV7-2 and TRBJ1-3; 7 nucleotides agree with TRBD1. V lost 5 bases and J lost 1; bases outside the gene matches: 8. Germline lookup yields CDR1 SGHTA and CDR2 FQGNSA. CDR3 length equals 16 residues. CDR3 sequence reads: CASSRSQTGSGNTIYF. CDR3 DNA: TGTGCCAGCAGCCGTTCCCAGACAGGGTCTGGAAACACCATATATTTT.

The chain carries TRBV3-1 and TRBJ1-1; possibly TRBD1 for D (6 bases). CDR1 is LGHDT and CDR2 is YNNKEL in the germline V gene (reference sequence). The V gene lost 0 bases and the J gene lost 0 bases, with 11 bases spanning the gap. CDR3 length equals 16 residues. CDR3 residues: CASSQDYGGLNTEAFF. The CDR3 DNA reads TGTGCCAGCAGCCAAGATTATGGGGGGCTGAACACTGAAGCTTTCTTT.

This clonotype was seen a few times. The rearrangement uses TRBV18 and TRBJ2-1; 8 nucleotides match TRBD2. J lost 2 bases, V lost 4 bases, and 7 bases had no gene match. There are 16 residues in the CDR3. CDR1 and CDR2 (germline): KGHSH, LQKENI. CDR3 sequence reads: CASSRDFGGAYNEQFF. The DNA for the CDR3 is TGTGCCAGCTCACGGGATTTCGGGGGGGCCTACAATGAGCAGTTCTTC.

The chain uses TRBV12-3 or TRBV12-4 and TRBJ1-1, with a weak D call TRBD1 (6 bases). The CDR3 has 16 amino acids. The germline V and J ends were trimmed by 2 bases and 0 bases, with 13 bases remaining between them. The DNA for the CDR3 is TGTGCCAGCAGTTTAAGGTCCAGGGGACTGAACACTGAAGCTTTCTTT. Amino acids: CASSLRSRGLNTEAFF.

Many counts were recorded for this clonotype. This sequence joins TRBV12-3 or TRBV12-4 and TRBJ1-5; 7 nucleotides agree with TRBD1. J was trimmed by 4 bases and V by 0 bases; bases with no gene match: 3. This CDR3 comprises 15 residues. The CDR3 loop is CASSLAGGGNQPQHF. The DNA of the CDR3 is TGTGCCAGCAGTTTAGCAGGGGGCGGGAATCAGCCCCAGCATTTT.